These T cell receptor beta chains were read from a single sample in a study of cytomegalovirus exposure and HLA in healthy donors. Generated by immunoSEQ multiplex PCR, the TCRdb table keeps only in-frame clones and is missing some. The table has 150,000 to 200,000 clones, roughly 80% seen once. The sample was PBMCs. The source is a young man in good health and CMV-seropositive. Both conserved end residues are part of each CDR3.

V gene: TRBV11-2
J gene: TRBJ2-3
CDR3 protein: CASSRHRDDTQYF

V gene: TRBV7-2
J gene: NA
CDR3 protein: CASSFLAGGDYEQYF

V gene: TRBV7-8
J gene: TRBJ2-3
CDR3 protein: CASSLGAREATDTQYF

V gene: TRBV25-1
J gene: TRBJ1-2
CDR3 protein: CASSIGGGAANYGYPF

V gene: TRBV11-2
J gene: TRBJ1-3
CDR3 protein: CASSRMGAFSGNTIYF

V gene: TRBV30
J gene: TRBJ1-5
CDR3 protein: CAWSAGLNDRGRLSNQPQHF

V gene: TRBV5-8
J gene: TRBJ2-2
CDR3 protein: CASSFSGRVATGELFF

V gene: TRBV28
J gene: TRBJ1-1
CDR3 protein: CASSLQGVYTEAFF

V gene: TRBV7-2
J gene: TRBJ2-7
CDR3 protein: CASSLALGSGRGEQYF

V gene: TRBV30
J gene: TRBJ2-7
CDR3 protein: CAGEEQGGISQYF

V gene: TRBV27
J gene: TRBJ1-1
CDR3 protein: CASSLTGHGPRSEAFF

V gene: TRBV2
J gene: TRBJ1-5
CDR3 protein: CASSVQYSNQPQHF

V gene: TRBV6-1
J gene: TRBJ2-1
CDR3 protein: CATQTGGLSYNEQFF

V gene: TRBV28
J gene: TRBJ1-1
CDR3 protein: CASSLGRGTEAFF

V gene: TRBV7-8
J gene: TRBJ2-3
CDR3 protein: CASSLGGLPLSTDTQYF

V gene: TRBV4-1
J gene: TRBJ2-1
CDR3 protein: CASRSGLAAAYNEQFF

V gene: TRBV27
J gene: TRBJ2-6
CDR3 protein: CASSKAGGTGANVLTF

V gene: TRBV11-2
J gene: TRBJ1-2
CDR3 protein: CASSLEDRPNGYTF

V gene: TRBV28
J gene: TRBJ2-2
CDR3 protein: CASSTPAAGELFF

V gene: TRBV27
J gene: TRBJ1-5
CDR3 protein: CASSLQGANQPQHF

V gene: TRBV29-1
J gene: TRBJ1-5
CDR3 protein: CSVEDGGPQHF

V gene: TRBV5-1
J gene: TRBJ2-1
CDR3 protein: CASSLVFLAGANEQFF

V gene: TRBV30
J gene: TRBJ2-3
CDR3 protein: CAWDPDRGSTDTQYF

V gene: TRBV19
J gene: TRBJ2-3
CDR3 protein: CASTLAGRTDTQYF

V gene: TRBV6-4
J gene: TRBJ2-7
CDR3 protein: CASSAEQGAPYEQYF

V gene: TRBV6-5
J gene: TRBJ2-3
CDR3 protein: CASSRRDRLTDTQYF

V gene: TRBV27
J gene: TRBJ2-1
CDR3 protein: CASSYPGQGAYEQFF